These 3 T cell receptor beta chains originate from one sample sequenced in a study of blood T cell repertoires in COVID-19. Produced via immunoSEQ multiplex PCR; TCRdb's table is partial and in-frame only. The table shows about 11,000 clones, with over 80% occurring only once. Source material: peripheral blood. These receptors were obtained from a human donor in a cohort sampled during active COVID-19.

The chain combines TRBV5-1 with TRBJ2-7, with D perhaps TRBD1 (6 bases). V was shortened by 3 bases and J by 0 bases, with 10 bases between the two germline ends. The germline V gene has CDR1 SGHRS and CDR2 YFSETQ. The CDR3 runs to 14 residues. Here the CDR3 DNA reads TGCGCCAGCAGCTCCGGGACAAACTCCTACGAGCAGTACTTC. Translating it yields CASSSGTNSYEQYF.

V and J are TRBV27 and TRBJ2-7; tentatively, D is TRBD1 (6 bases). The V gene lost 3 bases and the J gene lost 0 bases, with 6 bases spanning the gap. This CDR3 comprises 13 residues. Germline assignment: CDR1 MNHEY and CDR2 SMNVEV (reference sequence). CDR3 coding DNA: TGTGCCAGCAGTTTCAGGGGCTCCTACGAGCAGTACTTC. As protein: CASSFRGSYEQYF.

This chain joins TRBV10-3 and TRBJ2-3; 16 positions agree with TRBD2. Germline trimming cut 8 bases from V and 4 bases from J; bases unmatched to any gene: 3. This CDR3 region has 15 residues. The germline V gene encodes CDR1 ENHRY and CDR2 SYGVKD. The CDR3 sequence is CAIGTSGRAADTQYF. CDR3 sequence (DNA): TGTGCCATCGGGACTAGCGGGAGGGCCGCAGATACGCAGTATTTT.